This T cell receptor beta chain is from a study of blood T cell repertoires in COVID-19. Study-level background: Italy, Spain and the United States were the sources of the convalescent and acute COVID-19 samples.

Using immunoSEQ multiplex PCR, the repertoire was profiled, and TCRdb retains in-frame clones only, with some absent. The data contain about 150,000 clones, around 76% of them seen just once; the ten biggest clones take up about 3.9%. V gave up 3 bases and J gave up 9 bases; unmatched junction bases: 6. The CDR3 spans 16 residues. Germline V gene lookup returns CDR1 SGHRS and CDR2 YFSETQ. Sequenced input: peripheral blood. This TCR was recovered from a man in his sixties with acute or convalescent COVID-19. The V gene is TRBV5-1, the J gene TRBJ2-1; 16 bases agree with TRBD2. CDR3 nucleotide sequence: TGCGCCAGCAGCTGGGGACTAGCGGGAGGGCCGAGTGAGCAGTTCTTC. Translating gives CASSWGLAGGPSEQFF. Looking up the rest from reference TRBV5-1 and TRBJ2-1 gives the full variable domain: KAGVTQTPRYLIKTRGQQVTLSCSPISGHRSVSWYQQTPGQGLQFLFEYFSETQRNKGNFPGRFSGRQFSNSRSEMNVSTLELGDSALYLCASSWGLAGGPSEQFFGPGTRLTVL.